The 30 T cell receptor beta chains listed next were all sequenced from one sample in a study of identical twins. TCRdb redid the calling of the 5' RACE reads with MiXCR, one entry per CDR3 protein. This table holds about 160,000 distinct CDR3 sequences, 3.5% found once. What was sequenced was memory T cells sorted from blood. All receptors derive from a man between 18 and 29 years old in good health.

The chain is built from TRBV6-4 and TRBJ2-3; D uncertain. The V gene's germline CDR1 is MRHNA and CDR2 SNTAGT. The CDR3 is 15 residues long. Trimming removed 3 bases at V and 4 bases at J, with 14 bases between. This CDR3 is CASSDEVIGPDTQYF. The CDR3 DNA follows: TGTGCCAGCAGTGATGAGGTGATAGGGCCAGATACGCAGTATTTT.

As regards this clonotype: A read error may be the cause here, since a much bigger clone is one base away. The chain combines TRBV6-2 or TRBV6-3 with TRBJ2-7; D perhaps matches TRBD2 (5 bases). Looked up from germline, CDR1 is MNHEY and CDR2 is SVGEGT. The CDR3 has 14 amino acids. The CDR3 is CASIVRGVPYKQYF. The DNA for the CDR3 is TGTGCCAGCATCGTCCGGGGAGTACCCTACAAGCAGTACTTC.

The sample holds many counts of this clonotype. This rearrangement joins TRBV11-2 to TRBJ2-7; no clear D. V lost 3 bases, J lost 3 bases, and 12 bases lay in between. Per germline, CDR1 SGHAT and CDR2 FQNNGV. The CDR3 consists of 14 residues. CDR3: CASSFFSGYYEQYV. CDR3 DNA: TGTGCCAGCAGCTTTTTTTCAGGCTACTACGAGCAGTACGTC.

This clonotype was picked up many times. V gene TRBV12-3 or TRBV12-4 combines with J gene TRBJ2-1; the D gene is possibly TRBD2 (5 bases). CDR3 length: 18 amino acids. V shed 6 bases and J shed 0 bases, with 21 bases lying between them. CDR3 in amino acids: CASSPPAGLSSSYNEQFF. The CDR3 DNA sequence: TGTGCCAGCAGCCCCCCTGCGGGCCTATCAAGCTCCTACAATGAGCAGTTCTTC.

This clonotype was seen many times. V is TRBV5-4 and J is TRBJ2-1; 7 bases line up with TRBD2. The CDR3 has 14 residues. The germline V gene encodes CDR1 SGHNT and CDR2 YYREEE (reference sequence). Trimming cost V 3 bases and J 8 bases; bases outside gene matches: 8. CDR3 nucleotides: TGTGCCAGCAGCTACGAGACTAGCCCCCATGAGCAGTTCTTC. It yields the protein CASSYETSPHEQFF.

V usage is TRBV2 and J usage is TRBJ2-2, with D possibly called TRBD1 or TRBD2 (5 bases each). Trimming removed 0 bases at V and 4 bases at J, with 9 bases between. The CDR3 sequence is 15 residues long. Per germline, CDR1 SNHLY and CDR2 FYNNEI. The CDR3 coding sequence is TGTGCCAGCAGTGAAGCGAGGGGCGGCACCGGGGAGCTGTTTTTT. Protein: CASSEARGGTGELFF.

This clonotype was seen at least ten times. The J gene is TRBJ2-1, the V gene TRBV5-1; 9 nucleotides align to TRBD2. CDR1 and CDR2 (germline): SGHRS, YFSETQ. V lost 7 bases to trimming and J lost 10 bases; unmatched junction nucleotides: 15. The CDR3 totals 15 residues. For the CDR3, the DNA is TGCGCCAGCGAGCGATGGCGGGAGGGCTCCAGGGAGCAGTTCTTC. It translates to CASERWREGSREQFF.

This clonotype came up many times. This sequence joins TRBV12-3 or TRBV12-4 and TRBJ2-7; the D is unclear. This CDR3 is built from 15 residues. The V end lost 7 bases, the J end lost 5 bases, and 21 bases lay between the germline ends. The CDR3 is CASTHPVGNEDEQYV. CDR3 sequence (DNA): TGTGCCAGCACCCACCCTGTAGGCAATGAGGACGAGCAGTACGTC.

This clonotype was seen repeatedly, ten times or more. DNA of the CDR3: TGCAGCGTTCAGGACGGGCTGGAGACCCAGTACTTC. This gives the protein CSVQDGLETQYF. The V and J genes are TRBV29-1 and TRBJ2-5; no definite D call. Trimming took 5 bases from V and 5 from J, leaving 12 bases between them. The germline CDR1 and CDR2 sequences are SQVTM and ANQGSEA. CDR3 length: 12 amino acids.

The chain recombines TRBV3-1 with TRBJ1-5, with D perhaps TRBD1 (5 bases). Germline V gene lookup returns CDR1 LGHDT and CDR2 YNNKEL (reference sequence). The CDR3 is 14 amino acids. V dropped 3 bases and J dropped 6 bases, with 12 bases sitting between them. The CDR3 DNA sequence: TGTGCCAGCAGCCATGGCAGGGAGGGTCAGCCCCAGCATTTT. Translating gives CASSHGREGQPQHF.

The chain employs TRBV7-9 and TRBJ2-2; TRBD1 matches at 8 bases. In germline, CDR1 is SEHNR, CDR2 FQNEAQ (reference sequence). The V gene end was trimmed by 4 bases and the J gene end by 3 bases; junction bases not matched to a gene: 7. This CDR3 has 16 amino acids. CDR3 protein: CASSYWLTGDTGELFF. The CDR3 DNA is TGTGCCAGCAGCTACTGGCTGACAGGGGACACCGGGGAGCTGTTTTTT.

This clonotype was detected ten times or more. The chain joins TRBV4-2 to TRBJ1-5; D unclear. The germline V gene has CDR1 LGHNA and CDR2 YNFKEQ. The CDR3 runs to 14 residues. With 0 bases removed from V and 6 bases from J, the gap between germline ends came to 9 bases. In DNA, the CDR3 is TGTGCCAGCAGCCAAGAATGGGGTGTTCAGCCCCAGCATTTT. This gives the protein CASSQEWGVQPQHF.

This clonotype was counted at least ten times. The genes are TRBV29-1 and TRBJ2-3; no clear D gene. V shed 5 bases and J shed 4 bases, with 10 bases lying between them. The CDR3 covers 12 residues. CDR1 SQVTM and CDR2 ANQGSEA come from the germline V gene. For the CDR3, the DNA is TGCAGCGTTTGGGCCCCACCAGATACGCAGTATTTT. As protein: CSVWAPPDTQYF.

This clonotype was observed many times. The rearrangement links TRBV25-1 to TRBJ2-7; no clear D. The CDR3 is made up of 14 amino acids. With 3 bases removed from V and 0 bases from J, the gap between germline ends came to 9 bases. The germline V gene encodes CDR1 MGHDK and CDR2 SYGVNS. CDR3 sequence: CASSEVRTSYEQYV. CDR3 DNA: TGTGCCAGCAGTGAGGTCCGCACCTCCTACGAGCAGTACGTC.

This clonotype has a count of ten or more. V is TRBV5-6 and J is TRBJ2-7, with 12 positions matching TRBD2. The CDR3 runs to 16 residues. The germline V gene encodes CDR1 SGHDT and CDR2 YYEEEE. Trimming removed 0 bases from V and 3 bases from J; junction bases left unmatched: 4. CDR3 amino acids: CASSLAGLAGHYEQYF. The CDR3 DNA follows: TGTGCCAGCAGCTTGGCCGGACTAGCGGGGCACTACGAGCAGTACTTC.

On this clonotype: A much larger clone lies a single base off, so this may be a read error. The rearrangement joins TRBV24-1 to TRBJ2-3; 8 nucleotides match TRBD2. Germline V gives CDR1 KGHDR, CDR2 SFDVKD. The CDR3 is made up of 14 amino acids. The chain's CDR3 is CATKAGGSTYTQYF. The CDR3, as DNA: TGTGCCACCAAGGCGGGAGGATCCACATATACGCAGTATTTT.

This clonotype occurred many times. This chain connects TRBV12-3 or TRBV12-4 to TRBJ1-2; 8 bases are a match to TRBD1. With V trimmed by 1 base and J by 8 bases, 6 bases remained unmatched. There are 14 residues in the CDR3. The DNA of the CDR3 is TGTGCCAGCAGTTTAGATCAGGGGGCAAAGGGCTACACCTTC. Encoded protein: CASSLDQGAKGYTF.

This clonotype has just a few counts. CDR3 in DNA: TGTGCCAGCAGCTTAAGACAGGGACAGCGCTACACCTTC. It codes for CASSLRQGQRYTF. The chain recombines TRBV5-4 with TRBJ1-2; 7 nucleotides match TRBD1. This CDR3 is built from 13 residues. Germline-derived CDR1 and CDR2 are SGHNT and YYREEE (reference sequence). Trimming removed 2 bases from V and 9 bases from J; junction bases left unmatched: 7.

This clonotype occurred many times. The chain carries TRBV4-2 and TRBJ2-7; 9 nucleotides line up with TRBD1. The CDR3 is 15 amino acids. CDR1 is LGHNA, CDR2 YNFKEQ, per germline. V trimming: 2 bases; J trimming: 3 bases; junction bases outside the gene matches: 5. The DNA of the CDR3 is TGTGCCAGCAGCCAAACAGGGGGCGGAAACTACGAGCAGTACTTC. Translation gives CASSQTGGGNYEQYF.

In this sample, this clonotype turned up many times. The rearrangement links TRBV7-2 to TRBJ1-1, with 8 bases lining up with TRBD1. The CDR3 has 15 amino acids. V lost 5 bases and J lost 5; bases outside the gene matches: 10. The germline V gene encodes CDR1 SGHTA and CDR2 FQGNSA. In DNA form, the CDR3 reads TGTGCCAGCAGCGCTTCCGACAGGGGACGGACTGAAGCTTTCTTT. It codes for CASSASDRGRTEAFF.

This clonotype was recorded many times. CDR3 amino acids: CASSSPTGGGYNEQFF. The CDR3, as DNA: TGCGCCAGCAGCTCCCCGACTGGCGGGGGGTACAATGAGCAGTTCTTC. The rearrangement links TRBV5-1 to TRBJ2-1, with 8 bases lining up with TRBD2. The trim removed 3 bases at V and 4 bases at J, leaving 9 bases unmatched. CDR3 size: 16 residues. Germline V gene data show CDR1 as SGHRS and CDR2 as YFSETQ.

This clonotype was counted ten times or more. The J gene is TRBJ2-5, the V gene TRBV9; perhaps TRBD2 as D (6 bases). CDR1 is SGDLS, CDR2 YYNGEE, per germline. The CDR3 has 14 residues. With 2 bases removed from V and 2 bases from J, the gap between germline ends came to 10 bases. The DNA for the CDR3 is TGTGCCAGCAGCGTTTCTAGCGAACAAGAGACCCAGTACTTC. This encodes CASSVSSEQETQYF.

This clonotype appeared many times. The chain links TRBV4-3 to TRBJ1-5; no firm D call. CDR3 size: 14 residues. Germline V gene sequence: CDR1 LGHNA, CDR2 YSLEER. V was shortened by 1 base and J by 0 bases, with 4 bases between the two germline ends. In DNA form, the CDR3 reads TGCGCCAGCAGCCAAGCTCTTAGCAATCAGCCCCAGCATTTT. Amino acids: CASSQALSNQPQHF.

This clonotype was found many times. As DNA, the CDR3 is TGCAGTGCTAGGACACAGGGATTAACAGATACGCAGTATTTT. This gives the protein CSARTQGLTDTQYF. The gene calls are TRBV20-1 and TRBJ2-3, with D maybe TRBD1 (6 bases). Germline CDR1 and CDR2: DFQATT and SNEGSKA (reference sequence). V dropped 3 bases and J dropped 3 bases, with 13 bases sitting between them. CDR3 size: 14 residues.

This clonotype has a count of ten or more. The rearrangement links TRBV4-1 to TRBJ1-6, with 7 bases that match TRBD1. This CDR3 is 19 amino acids long. Germline CDR1 and CDR2: MGHRA and YSYEKL. Losses at the gene ends were 0 bases for V and 0 bases for J; bases not matched to a gene: 8. In nucleotides, the CDR3 is TGCGCCAGCAGCCAAGATGTGGCGACAGGGAACTCCTATAATTCACCCCTCCACTTT. Translating gives CASSQDVATGNSYNSPLHF.

This clonotype showed up many times. The J gene is TRBJ1-1, the V gene TRBV4-3; D unresolved. V was shortened by 0 bases and J by 8 bases, with 10 bases between the two germline ends. This CDR3 contains 13 residues. Germline V gene sequence: CDR1 LGHNA, CDR2 YSLEER. CDR3 in DNA: TGCGCCAGCAGCCAAGAAGCTTGGAGGGAAGCTTTCTTT. Encoded protein: CASSQEAWREAFF.

This clonotype occurred many times. The chain recombines TRBV6-2 or TRBV6-3 with TRBJ2-7; 7 bases are a match to TRBD1. V trimming: 5 bases; J trimming: 3 bases; junction bases outside the gene matches: 10. Germline assignment: CDR1 MNHEY and CDR2 SVGEGT. This CDR3 comprises 15 residues. The CDR3 reads CASSQHDRADYEQYF. The DNA for the CDR3 is TGTGCCAGCAGTCAACATGACAGGGCAGACTACGAGCAGTACTTC.

This chain joins TRBV19 and TRBJ2-1, with a possible D match to TRBD2 (7 bases). Trimming took 11 bases from V and 16 from J, leaving 18 bases between them. The germline V gene has CDR1 LNHDA and CDR2 SQIVND (reference sequence). The CDR3 runs to 10 residues. CDR3 protein: CASGAGVFFF. In DNA, the CDR3 is TGTGCCTCGGGGGCGGGAGTATTCTTCTTC.

This clonotype occurred many times. This rearrangement joins TRBV5-1 to TRBJ2-3; no definite D call. Germline V gene lookup returns CDR1 SGHRS and CDR2 YFSETQ. The length of the CDR3 is 12 residues. Trimming left V 5 bases short and J 2 bases short, with 6 bases between. This CDR3 reads CASRYLTDTQYF. As DNA, the CDR3 is TGCGCCAGCAGATACCTCACAGATACGCAGTATTTT.

At least ten counts were recorded for this clonotype. The chain combines TRBV4-2 with TRBJ2-3, with TRBD2 matching 9 bases. Trimming cost V 4 bases and J 0 bases; bases outside gene matches: 5. The CDR3 consists of 16 residues. Germline CDR1 is LGHNA and CDR2 is YNFKEQ. The CDR3 nucleotides read TGTGCCAGCAGCCTAAATAGCGGGAGCAGCACAGATACGCAGTATTTT. Its translation: CASSLNSGSSTDTQYF.